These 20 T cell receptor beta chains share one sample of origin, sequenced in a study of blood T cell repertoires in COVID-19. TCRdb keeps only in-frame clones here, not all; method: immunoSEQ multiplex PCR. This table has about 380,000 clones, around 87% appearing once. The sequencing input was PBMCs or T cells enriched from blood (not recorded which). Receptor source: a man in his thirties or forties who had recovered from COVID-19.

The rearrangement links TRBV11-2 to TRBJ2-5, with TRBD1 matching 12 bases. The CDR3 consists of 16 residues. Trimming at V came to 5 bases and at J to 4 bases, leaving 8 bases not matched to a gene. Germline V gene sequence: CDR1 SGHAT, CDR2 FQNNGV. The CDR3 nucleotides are TGTGCCAGCAGCAGTACGGGACAGGGGGCGCGAGAGACCCAGTACTTC. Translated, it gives CASSSTGQGARETQYF. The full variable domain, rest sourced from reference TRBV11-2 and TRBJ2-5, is EAGVAQSPRYKIIEKRQSVAFWCNPISGHATLYWYQQILGQGPKLLIQFQNNGVVDDSQLPKDRFSAERLKGVDSTLKIQPAKLEDSAVYLCASSSTGQGARETQYFGPGTRLLVL.

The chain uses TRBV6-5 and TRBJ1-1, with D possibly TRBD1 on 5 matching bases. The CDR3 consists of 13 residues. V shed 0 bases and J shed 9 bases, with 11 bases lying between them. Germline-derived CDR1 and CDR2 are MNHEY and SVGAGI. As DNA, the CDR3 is TGTGCCAGCAGTTACTCGAGCGGGGCCCAAGCTTTCTTT. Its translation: CASSYSSGAQAFF.

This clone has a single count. The CDR3 DNA reads as TGTGCCTGGAGCGGGACTAGCGGAGCTTCTGGGACCCAGTACTTC. Translation gives CAWSGTSGASGTQYF. This chain links TRBV30 with TRBJ2-5, with 11 bases aligning to TRBD2. Germline-derived CDR1 and CDR2 are GTSNPN and SVGIG (reference sequence). V was clipped by 3 bases and J by 7 bases; unmatched bases: 10. CDR3 size: 15 residues.

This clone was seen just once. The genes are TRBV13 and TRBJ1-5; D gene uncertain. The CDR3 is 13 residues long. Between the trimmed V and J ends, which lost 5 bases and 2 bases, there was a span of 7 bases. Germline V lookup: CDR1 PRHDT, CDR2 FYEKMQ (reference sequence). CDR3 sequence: CASSPHGNQPQHF. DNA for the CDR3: TGTGCCAGCAGCCCACACGGCAATCAGCCCCAGCATTTT. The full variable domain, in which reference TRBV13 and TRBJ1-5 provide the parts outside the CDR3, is AAGVIQSPRHLIKEKRETATLKCYPIPRHDTVYWYQQGPGQDPQFLISFYEKMQSDKGSIPDRFSAQQFSDYHSELNMSSLELGDSALYFCASSPHGNQPQHFGDGTRLSIL.

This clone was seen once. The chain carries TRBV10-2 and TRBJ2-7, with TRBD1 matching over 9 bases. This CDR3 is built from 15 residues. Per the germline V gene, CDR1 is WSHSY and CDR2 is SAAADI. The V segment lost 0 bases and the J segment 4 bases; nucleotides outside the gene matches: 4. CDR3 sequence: CASSESSGQGYEQYF. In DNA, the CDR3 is TGCGCCAGCAGTGAGTCATCGGGACAGGGATACGAGCAGTACTTC.

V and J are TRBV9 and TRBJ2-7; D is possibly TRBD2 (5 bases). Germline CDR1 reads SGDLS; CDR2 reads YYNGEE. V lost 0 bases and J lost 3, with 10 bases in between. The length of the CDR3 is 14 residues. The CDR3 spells CASSVASRDYEQYF. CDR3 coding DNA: TGTGCCAGCAGCGTAGCTTCCCGGGACTACGAGCAGTACTTC.

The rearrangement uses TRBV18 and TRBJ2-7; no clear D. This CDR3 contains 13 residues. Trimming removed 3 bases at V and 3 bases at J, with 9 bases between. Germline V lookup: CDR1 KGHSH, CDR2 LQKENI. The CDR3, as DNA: TGTGCCAGCTCACCCGCAGGAAGCTACGAGCAGTACTTC. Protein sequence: CASSPAGSYEQYF.

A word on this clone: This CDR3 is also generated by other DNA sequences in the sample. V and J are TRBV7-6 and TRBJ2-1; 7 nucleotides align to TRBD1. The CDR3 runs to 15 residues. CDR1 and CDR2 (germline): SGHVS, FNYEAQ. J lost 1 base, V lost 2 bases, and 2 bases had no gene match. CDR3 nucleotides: TGTGCCAGCAGCTTAACAGGGGCTTCCTACAATGAGCAGTTCTTC. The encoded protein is CASSLTGASYNEQFF.

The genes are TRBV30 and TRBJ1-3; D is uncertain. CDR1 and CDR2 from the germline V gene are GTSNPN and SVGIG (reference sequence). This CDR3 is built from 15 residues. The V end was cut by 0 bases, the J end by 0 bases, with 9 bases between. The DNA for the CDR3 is TGTGCCTGGAGTGTACTGAGTAACTCTGGAAACACCATATATTTT. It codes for CAWSVLSNSGNTIYF.

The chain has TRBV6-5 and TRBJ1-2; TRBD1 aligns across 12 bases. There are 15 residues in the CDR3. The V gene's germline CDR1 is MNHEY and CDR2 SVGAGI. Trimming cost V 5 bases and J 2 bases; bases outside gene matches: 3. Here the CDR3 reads CASSPGTGGNYGYTF. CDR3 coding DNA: TGTGCCAGCAGTCCCGGGACAGGGGGCAACTATGGCTACACCTTC.

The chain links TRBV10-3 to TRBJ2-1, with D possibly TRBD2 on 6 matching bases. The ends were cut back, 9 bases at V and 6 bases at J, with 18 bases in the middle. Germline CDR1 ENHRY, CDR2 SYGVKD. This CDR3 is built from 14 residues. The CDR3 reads CAINSGLQRNEQFF. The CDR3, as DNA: TGTGCCATTAACTCGGGACTCCAACGCAATGAGCAGTTCTTC.

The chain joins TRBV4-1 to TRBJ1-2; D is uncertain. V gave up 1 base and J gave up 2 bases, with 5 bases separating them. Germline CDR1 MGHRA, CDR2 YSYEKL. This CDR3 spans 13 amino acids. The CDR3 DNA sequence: TGCGCCAGCAGCCAAGCCGGGAACTATGGCTACACCTTC. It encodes CASSQAGNYGYTF.

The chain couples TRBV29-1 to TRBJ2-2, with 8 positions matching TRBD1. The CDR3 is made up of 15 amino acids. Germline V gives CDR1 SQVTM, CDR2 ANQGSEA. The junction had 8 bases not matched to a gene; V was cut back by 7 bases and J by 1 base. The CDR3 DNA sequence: TGCAGCGCAACCGCCGGGACAGGGAACACCGGGGAGCTGTTTTTT. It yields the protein CSATAGTGNTGELFF.

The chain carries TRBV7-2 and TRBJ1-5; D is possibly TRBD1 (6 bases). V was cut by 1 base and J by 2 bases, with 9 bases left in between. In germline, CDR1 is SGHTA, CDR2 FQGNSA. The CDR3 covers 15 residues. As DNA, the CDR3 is TGTGCCAGCAGCTTAGATCCAGGGGGCAATCAGCCCCAGCATTTT. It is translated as CASSLDPGGNQPQHF.

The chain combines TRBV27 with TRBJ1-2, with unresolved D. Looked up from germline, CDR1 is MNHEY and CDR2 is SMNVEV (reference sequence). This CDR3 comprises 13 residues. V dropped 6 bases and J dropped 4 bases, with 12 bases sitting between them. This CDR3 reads CASSPADIYGYTF. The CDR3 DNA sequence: TGTGCCAGCAGCCCGGCGGATATCTATGGCTACACCTTC.

This chain's CDR3 is CSVMGQGAEKLFF. Written as DNA, the CDR3 is TGCAGCGTTATGGGACAGGGGGCTGAAAAACTGTTTTTT. The chain couples TRBV29-1 to TRBJ1-4, with 12 positions matching TRBD1. The germline gives CDR1 SQVTM, CDR2 ANQGSEA. CDR3 length: 13 residues. After removal of 5 bases from V and 7 bases from J, the junction contained 2 bases not matched to a gene.

The CDR3, as DNA: TGTGCTAGTGCTCGGGGGGACCCTAGTTCACCCCTCCACTTT. Translation: CASARGDPSSPLHF. The chain employs TRBV12-5 and TRBJ1-6; possible D gene TRBD1, 5 bases. Germline V gene data show CDR1 as LGHNT and CDR2 as FRNRAP. This CDR3 is built from 14 residues. V lost 7 bases to trimming and J lost 9 bases, with 16 bases between them.

DNA of the CDR3: TGTGCTAGTGGTTTGGTACTGGGGGGGCCAGAGACCCAGTACTTC. It codes for CASGLVLGGPETQYF. This chain links TRBV12-5 with TRBJ2-5, with a possible D match to TRBD2 (7 bases). The CDR3 length is 15 residues. The V and J ends lost 0 bases and 4 bases respectively, with 12 bases between them. CDR1 and CDR2 (germline): LGHNT, FRNRAP.

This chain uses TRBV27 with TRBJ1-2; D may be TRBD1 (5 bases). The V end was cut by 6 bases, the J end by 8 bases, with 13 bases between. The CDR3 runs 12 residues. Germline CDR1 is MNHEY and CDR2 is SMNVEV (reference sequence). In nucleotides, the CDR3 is TGTGCCAGCAGGGACATGGTCTGGGGCTACACCTTC. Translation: CASRDMVWGYTF.

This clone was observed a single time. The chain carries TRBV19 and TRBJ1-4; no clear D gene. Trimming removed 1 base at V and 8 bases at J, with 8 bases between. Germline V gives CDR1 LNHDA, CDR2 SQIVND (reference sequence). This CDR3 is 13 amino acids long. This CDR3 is CASSIVFQEKLFF. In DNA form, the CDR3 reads TGTGCCAGTAGTATAGTTTTCCAGGAAAAACTGTTTTTT.